Presented here are 31 T cell receptor beta chains from one specimen sequenced in a study of T cell responses to AZD1222 COVID-19 vaccine. The table came from immunoSEQ multiplex PCR; TCRdb's copy has only in-frame clones and leaves some out. The profile covers 160,000 or so clones, with roughly 92% appearing a single time and under 6% taken by the ten largest. Sequenced here: peripheral blood, sampled 28 days after the second AZD1222 dose. The source of these receptors is an adult who received the AZD1222 COVID-19 vaccine.

The CDR3 DNA sequence: TGCAGCGTTGCAGGAGGGGAATTGGGCACAGATACGCAGTATTTT. Protein sequence: CSVAGGELGTDTQYF. J is TRBJ2-3 and V is TRBV29-1; a possible D gene is TRBD2 (6 bases). V was cut by 4 bases and J by 1 base, with 15 bases left in between. There are 15 residues in the CDR3. CDR1 is SQVTM, CDR2 ANQGSEA, per germline.

The chain has TRBV27 and TRBJ1-2; 8 nucleotides align to TRBD1. Germline V gene sequence: CDR1 MNHEY, CDR2 SMNVEV (reference sequence). The CDR3 loop spans 14 amino acids. J was trimmed by 8 bases and V by 6 bases; bases with no gene match: 11. The CDR3 nucleotides are TGTGCCAGCAGCCTGAGACAGGGGATTGGGGGCTACACCTTC. It is translated as CASSLRQGIGGYTF.

The CDR3 is CSVQGGLPVTDTQYF. The CDR3 DNA reads TGCAGCGTTCAGGGGGGACTACCAGTCACAGATACGCAGTATTTT. The chain joins TRBV29-1 to TRBJ2-3; D possibly uses TRBD1 or TRBD2 (7 bases each). This CDR3 is 15 amino acids long. Trimming stripped 5 bases from V and 2 bases from J, with 17 bases between. Looked up from germline, CDR1 is SQVTM and CDR2 is ANQGSEA.

This sequence joins TRBV5-1 and TRBJ1-2; weak D call: TRBD1 (6 bases). Germline values: CDR1 SGHRS, CDR2 YFSETQ. Trimming shortened V by 2 bases and J by 4 bases, and 15 bases separated the two germline ends. The CDR3 length is 15 residues. The CDR3 sequence: CASSFGYRESYGYTF. The CDR3 nucleotides read TGCGCCAGCAGCTTTGGTTACAGGGAATCCTATGGCTACACCTTC.

The rearrangement links TRBV7-9 to TRBJ2-7, with D possibly called TRBD1 or TRBD2 (5 bases each). V was cut by 5 bases and J by 3 bases, with 14 bases left in between. CDR3 length: 14 residues. Germline assignment: CDR1 SEHNR and CDR2 FQNEAQ (reference sequence). The CDR3 nucleotides read TGTGCCAGCAGCCTATCCGGGACCAGCTACGAGCAGTACTTC. Protein product: CASSLSGTSYEQYF.

CDR3 nucleotides: TGTGCCAGCAGCTTAGGAAGGCGGGAGGGCCGGATTACCGGGGAGCTGTTTTTT. As protein: CASSLGRREGRITGELFF. This chain joins TRBV11-3 and TRBJ2-2; 9 nucleotides align to TRBD2. CDR3 length: 18 amino acids. The V gene's germline CDR1 is SGHNT and CDR2 YENEEA. Trimming cost V 1 base and J 5 bases; bases outside gene matches: 11.

V is TRBV5-5 and J is TRBJ2-7; tentative D call: TRBD1 (6 bases). Trimming shortened V by 0 bases and J by 2 bases, and 9 bases separated the two germline ends. Per germline, CDR1 SGHKS and CDR2 YYEKEE (reference sequence). This CDR3 is 14 amino acids long. CDR3 region: CASSLVGTTYEQYF. CDR3 nucleotide sequence: TGTGCCAGCAGCTTGGTTGGGACAACCTACGAGCAGTACTTC.

The chain recombines TRBV19 with TRBJ1-2, with 8 nucleotides matching TRBD1. This CDR3 contains 15 residues. V lost 5 bases to trimming and J lost 2 bases; unmatched junction nucleotides: 7. In germline, CDR1 is LNHDA, CDR2 SQIVND (reference sequence). CDR3 residues: CASSPLRTGNYGYTF. CDR3 nucleotides: TGTGCCAGTAGTCCCCTTCGGACAGGGAACTATGGCTACACCTTC.

The rearrangement uses TRBV6-5 and TRBJ2-7; unclear D gene. V was pared by 4 bases and J by 7 bases, with 11 bases between. This CDR3 contains 12 residues. The germline V gene has CDR1 MNHEY and CDR2 SVGAGI. Here the CDR3 reads CASSSPGQEQYF. The CDR3, as DNA: TGTGCCAGCAGTTCCCCTGGGCAGGAGCAGTACTTC.

This rearrangement joins TRBV7-9 to TRBJ2-5, with 13 bases fitting TRBD2. The CDR3 runs to 17 residues. Germline CDR1 reads SEHNR; CDR2 reads FQNEAQ (reference sequence). The trim removed 3 bases at V and 3 bases at J, leaving 7 bases unmatched. The CDR3 coding sequence is TGTGCCAGCAGCTTGGTACTAGCGGGAGGGCCGGAAGAGACCCAGTACTTC. Amino acids: CASSLVLAGGPEETQYF.

The V call is TRBV30, the J call TRBJ2-7, with TRBD2 matching 7 bases. Per germline, CDR1 GTSNPN and CDR2 SVGIG (reference sequence). The V segment lost 0 bases and the J segment 12 bases; nucleotides outside the gene matches: 11. The CDR3 runs 13 residues. The CDR3 nucleotides read TGTGCCTGGAGTGTACGGCTAGCGGAGGCTCGGTACTTC. This encodes CAWSVRLAEARYF. Looking up the rest from reference TRBV30 and TRBJ2-7 gives the full variable domain: SQTIHQWPATLVQPVGSPLSLECTVEGTSNPNLYWYRQAAGRGLQLLFYSVGIGQISSEVPQNLSASRPQDRQFILSSKKLLLSDSGFYLCAWSVRLAEARYFGPGTRLTVT.

The rearrangement joins TRBV21-1 to TRBJ2-2; the DNA was not used to check the table's D call, TRBD2. TRBV21-1 is designated a pseudogene. The length of the CDR3 is 16 residues. CDR3: CASSLNTSGNTGELFF. Written as DNA, the CDR3 is TGTGCCAGCAGCCTTAATACTAGCGGAAACACCGGGGAGCTGTTTTTT.

The genes are TRBV15 and TRBJ2-1, with a weak D call TRBD2 (6 bases). Trimming left V 0 bases short and J 6 bases short, with 9 bases between. The germline V gene encodes CDR1 LNHNV and CDR2 YYDKDF (reference sequence). CDR3 size: 14 residues. The CDR3, as DNA: TGTGCCACCAGCAGAGATTGGAGGGTCAATGAGCAGTTCTTC. Translating it yields CATSRDWRVNEQFF.

A single count supports this clone. Other DNA sequences within the sample encode an identical CDR3. The rearrangement joins TRBV11-2 to TRBJ1-1; D call uncertain. Trimming removed 0 bases at V and 7 bases at J, with 6 bases between. The CDR3 is 12 residues long. Germline-derived CDR1 and CDR2 are SGHAT and FQNNGV. CDR3 in amino acids: CASSLDLGEAFF. CDR3 sequence (DNA): TGTGCCAGCAGCTTAGATCTGGGTGAAGCTTTCTTT.

V gene TRBV2 combines with J gene TRBJ1-2; D call uncertain. The CDR3 runs 14 residues. Deletions cut 2 bases from V and 0 bases from J, with 7 bases between. Germline V gives CDR1 SNHLY, CDR2 FYNNEI. The DNA for the CDR3 is TGTGCCAGCAGTGAAACGGGAGCTAACTATGGCTACACCTTC. The encoded protein is CASSETGANYGYTF.

V is TRBV2 and J is TRBJ2-1, with 7 bases lining up with TRBD2. This CDR3 is 15 amino acids long. The V gene's germline CDR1 is SNHLY and CDR2 FYNNEI. Trimming removed 1 base from V and 5 bases from J; junction bases left unmatched: 5. The CDR3 here is CASSEGASGDNEQFF. The CDR3 region has the DNA TGTGCCAGCAGTGAAGGGGCTAGCGGCGACAATGAGCAGTTCTTC.

This chain links TRBV28 with TRBJ1-2; tentatively, D is TRBD1 (5 bases). V dropped 5 bases and J dropped 4 bases, with 14 bases sitting between them. The CDR3 totals 14 residues. CDR1 is MDHEN, CDR2 SYDVKM, per germline. The CDR3 loop is CASSTPTATYGYTF. CDR3 in DNA: TGTGCCAGCAGTACACCGACAGCCACCTATGGCTACACCTTC.

The genes are TRBV27 and TRBJ1-3; D call uncertain. The ends were cut back, 4 bases at V and 0 bases at J, with 7 bases in the middle. Germline-derived CDR1 and CDR2 are MNHEY and SMNVEV (reference sequence). This CDR3 is 14 amino acids long. The CDR3 DNA is TGTGCCAGCAGTTCGACGGGCTCTGGAAACACCATATATTTT. Residues: CASSSTGSGNTIYF.

The V gene is TRBV19, the J gene TRBJ1-1, with D possibly being TRBD1 (6 bases). Trimming left V 5 bases short and J 7 bases short, with 14 bases between. The CDR3 has 13 residues. From germline, CDR1 is LNHDA and CDR2 SQIVND (reference sequence). CDR3 amino acids: CASSWGGRDEAFF. In DNA form, the CDR3 reads TGTGCCAGTAGTTGGGGGGGGCGAGATGAAGCTTTCTTT.

The chain is built from TRBV18 and TRBJ1-4; 8 nucleotides match TRBD1. Germline values: CDR1 KGHSH, CDR2 LQKENI. Losses at the gene ends were 5 bases for V and 12 bases for J; bases not matched to a gene: 8. The length of the CDR3 is 13 residues. The chain's CDR3 is CASSGTGHGELFF. CDR3 DNA sequence: TGTGCCAGCTCAGGGACAGGCCACGGGGAACTGTTTTTT.

This chain uses TRBV6-5 with TRBJ2-7, with D possibly matching TRBD2 (6 bases). The CDR3 extends over 14 amino acids. Looked up from germline, CDR1 is MNHEY and CDR2 is SVGAGI. V was cut by 4 bases and J by 7 bases, with 17 bases left in between. CDR3 bases: TGTGCCAGCAGTTCCCCGGGACTGTATAGGGAGCAGTACTTC. Its protein product is CASSSPGLYREQYF.

The rearrangement joins TRBV7-2 to TRBJ2-1; TRBD2 aligns across 8 bases. Trimming at V came to 1 base and at J to 6 bases, leaving 8 bases not matched to a gene. Germline V gives CDR1 SGHTA, CDR2 FQGNSA. This CDR3 contains 16 residues. Here the CDR3 DNA reads TGTGCCAGCAGCTTAGTGAGCGGGAGCGTCGCCAATGAGCAGTTCTTC. This encodes CASSLVSGSVANEQFF.

The chain combines TRBV4-1 with TRBJ1-2, with a weak D call TRBD1 (5 bases). This CDR3 spans 14 amino acids. Looked up from germline, CDR1 is MGHRA and CDR2 is YSYEKL. V lost 2 bases and J lost 4, with 11 bases in between. CDR3: CASSQPRVGYGYTF. The CDR3 DNA follows: TGCGCCAGCAGCCAACCCAGGGTCGGCTATGGCTACACCTTC.

The chain carries TRBV5-1 and TRBJ2-7, with 15 bases aligning to TRBD2. The V gene end was trimmed by 0 bases and the J gene end by 2 bases; junction bases not matched to a gene: 3. Germline V gene data show CDR1 as SGHRS and CDR2 as YFSETQ. The length of the CDR3 is 17 residues. The DNA of the CDR3 is TGCGCCAGCAGCTTGGCCCGGACTAGCGGGGGGGCCTACGAGCAGTACTTC. This gives the protein CASSLARTSGGAYEQYF. Full variable domain (missing parts from reference TRBV5-1 and TRBJ2-7): KAGVTQTPRYLIKTRGQQVTLSCSPISGHRSVSWYQQTPGQGLQFLFEYFSETQRNKGNFPGRFSGRQFSNSRSEMNVSTLELGDSALYLCASSLARTSGGAYEQYFGPGTRLTVT.

The chain employs TRBV3-1 (or the pseudogene TRBV3-2) and TRBJ1-1; D possibly corresponds to TRBD1 (5 bases). Germline CDR1 reads LGHDT; CDR2 reads YNNKEL (reference sequence). The V end was cut by 4 bases, the J end by 4 bases, with 13 bases between. This CDR3 has 14 amino acids. In nucleotides, the CDR3 is TGTGCCAGCAGCCGTCAGAGGGGATCCACTGAAGCTTTCTTT. Translating gives CASSRQRGSTEAFF.

This chain links TRBV27 with TRBJ2-2; perhaps TRBD1 as D (6 bases). V was shortened by 5 bases and J by 4 bases, with 17 bases between the two germline ends. There are 16 residues in the CDR3. Germline loops: CDR1 MNHEY, CDR2 SMNVEV (reference sequence). CDR3 sequence reads: CASSTNRDTFTGELFF. The CDR3 DNA follows: TGTGCCAGCAGTACCAACCGGGACACCTTCACCGGGGAGCTGTTTTTT.

The chain has TRBV28 and TRBJ1-2; D is ambiguous. The CDR3 loop spans 13 amino acids. Germline V gene lookup returns CDR1 MDHEN and CDR2 SYDVKM. Trimming pared 3 bases from V and 8 bases from J, leaving 13 bases between. CDR3: CASSFADLRGYTF. For the CDR3, the DNA is TGTGCCAGCAGTTTCGCAGATCTCCGGGGCTACACCTTC.

The table lists this clone with a count of one. The chain recombines TRBV6-6 with TRBJ1-2; unclear D gene. The CDR3 extends over 14 amino acids. Germline CDR1 reads MNHNY; CDR2 reads SVGAGI (reference sequence). The germline V and J ends were trimmed by 0 bases and 5 bases, with 10 bases remaining between them. CDR3 sequence: CASSYSMDSYGYTF. DNA for the CDR3: TGTGCCAGCAGTTACTCGATGGATTCTTATGGCTACACCTTC.

The chain combines TRBV2 with TRBJ1-5, with D tentatively TRBD1 (6 bases). Germline V lookup: CDR1 SNHLY, CDR2 FYNNEI. Trimming left V 4 bases short and J 5 bases short, with 12 bases between. This CDR3 contains 14 residues. CDR3 in amino acids: CASSVEQGYQPQHF. The CDR3 DNA sequence: TGTGCCAGCAGTGTAGAACAGGGATATCAGCCCCAGCATTTT.

The chain has TRBV18 and TRBJ2-6, with D hard to call. V was shortened by 3 bases and J by 0 bases, with 9 bases between the two germline ends. Germline CDR1 is KGHSH and CDR2 is LQKENI. The CDR3 has 16 amino acids. The CDR3 sequence: CASSPTTFSGANVLTF. CDR3 sequence (DNA): TGTGCCAGCTCACCGACGACCTTCTCTGGGGCCAACGTCCTGACTTTC.

This chain links TRBV4-3 with TRBJ1-6; unclear D gene. Germline CDR1 reads LGHNA; CDR2 reads YSLEER. The CDR3 spans 18 residues. Trimming took 1 base from V and 0 from J, leaving 13 bases between them. CDR3 sequence: CASSQAVSGSSYNSPLHF. CDR3 DNA sequence: TGCGCCAGCAGCCAAGCTGTCTCTGGGAGCTCCTATAATTCACCCCTCCACTTT.